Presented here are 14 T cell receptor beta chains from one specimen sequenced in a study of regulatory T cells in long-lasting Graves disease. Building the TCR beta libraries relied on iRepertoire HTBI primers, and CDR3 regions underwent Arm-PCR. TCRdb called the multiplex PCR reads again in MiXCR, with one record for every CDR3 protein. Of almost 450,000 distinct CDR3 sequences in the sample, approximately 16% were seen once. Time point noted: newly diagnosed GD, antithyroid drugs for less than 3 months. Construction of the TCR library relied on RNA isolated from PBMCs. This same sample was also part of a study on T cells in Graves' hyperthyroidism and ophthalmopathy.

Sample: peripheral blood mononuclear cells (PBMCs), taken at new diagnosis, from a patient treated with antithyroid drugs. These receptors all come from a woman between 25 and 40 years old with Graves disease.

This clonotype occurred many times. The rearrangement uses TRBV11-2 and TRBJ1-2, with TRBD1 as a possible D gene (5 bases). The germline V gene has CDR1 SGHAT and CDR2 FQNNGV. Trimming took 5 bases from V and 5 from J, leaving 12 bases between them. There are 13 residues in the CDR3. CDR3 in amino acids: CASSAGTKYGYTF. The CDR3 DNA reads TGTGCCAGCAGCGCTGGGACGAAATATGGCTACACCTTC.

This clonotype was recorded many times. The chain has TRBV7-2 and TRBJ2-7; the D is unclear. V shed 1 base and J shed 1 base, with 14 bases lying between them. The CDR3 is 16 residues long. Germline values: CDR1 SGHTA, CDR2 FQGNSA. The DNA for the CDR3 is TGTGCCAGCAGCTTAGGGAGTGCAGCCAATTCCTACGAGCAGTACTTC. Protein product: CASSLGSAANSYEQYF.

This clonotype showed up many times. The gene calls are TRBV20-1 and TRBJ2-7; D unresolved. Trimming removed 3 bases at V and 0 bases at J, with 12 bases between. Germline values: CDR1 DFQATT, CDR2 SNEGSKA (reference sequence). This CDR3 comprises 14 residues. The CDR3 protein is CSASPPRSSYEQYF. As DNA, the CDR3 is TGCAGTGCTAGTCCTCCCAGGAGCTCCTACGAGCAGTACTTC.

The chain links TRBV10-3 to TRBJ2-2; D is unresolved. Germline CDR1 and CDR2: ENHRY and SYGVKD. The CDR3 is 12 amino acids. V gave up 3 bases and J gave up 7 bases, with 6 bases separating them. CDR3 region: CAISDLSGELFF. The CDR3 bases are TGTGCCATCAGTGATCTTAGCGGGGAGCTGTTTTTT.

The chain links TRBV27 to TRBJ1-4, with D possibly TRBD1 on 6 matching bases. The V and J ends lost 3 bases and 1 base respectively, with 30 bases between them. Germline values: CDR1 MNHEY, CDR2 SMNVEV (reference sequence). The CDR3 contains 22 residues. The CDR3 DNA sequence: TGTGCCAGCAGTTTTATGGGGGGGGCCAGGGGCAGAGAGGGGGGAACTAATGAAAAACTGTTTTTT. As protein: CASSFMGGARGREGGTNEKLFF.

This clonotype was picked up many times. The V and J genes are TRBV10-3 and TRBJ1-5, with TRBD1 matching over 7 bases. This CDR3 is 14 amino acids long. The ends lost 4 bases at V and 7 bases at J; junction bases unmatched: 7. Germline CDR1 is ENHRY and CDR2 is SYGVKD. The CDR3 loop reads CAISGTGGGQPQHF. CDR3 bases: TGTGCCATCAGTGGGACAGGAGGCGGCCAGCCCCAGCATTTT.

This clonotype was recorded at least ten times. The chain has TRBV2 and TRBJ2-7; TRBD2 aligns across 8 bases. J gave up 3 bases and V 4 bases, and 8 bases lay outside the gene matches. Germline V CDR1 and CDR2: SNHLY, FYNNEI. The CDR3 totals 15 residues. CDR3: CASSAAAGVSYEQYF. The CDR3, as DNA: TGTGCCAGCAGTGCGGCAGCGGGAGTTAGCTACGAGCAGTACTTC.

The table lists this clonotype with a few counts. CDR3 amino acids: CSAAGTGLLYEQYF. The CDR3 bases are TGCAGTGCTGCCGGGACAGGCCTACTTTACGAGCAGTACTTC. The chain has TRBV20-1 and TRBJ2-7; 8 nucleotides line up with TRBD1. The CDR3 sequence is 14 residues long. Germline V gives CDR1 DFQATT, CDR2 SNEGSKA (reference sequence). V dropped 5 bases and J dropped 4; count of bases not matched to a gene: 10.

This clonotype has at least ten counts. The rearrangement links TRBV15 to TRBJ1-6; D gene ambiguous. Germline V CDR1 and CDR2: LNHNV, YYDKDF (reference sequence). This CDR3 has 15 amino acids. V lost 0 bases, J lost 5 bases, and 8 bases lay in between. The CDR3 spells CATSRDLGNNSPLHF. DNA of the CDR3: TGTGCCACCAGCAGAGATCTTGGTAATAATTCACCCCTCCACTTT.

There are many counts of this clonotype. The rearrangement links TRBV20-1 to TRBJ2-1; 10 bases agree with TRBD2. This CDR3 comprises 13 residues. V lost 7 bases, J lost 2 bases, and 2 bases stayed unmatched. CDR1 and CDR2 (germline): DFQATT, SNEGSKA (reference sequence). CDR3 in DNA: TGCAGTGTAAGCGGGAGGGCCTACAATGAGCAGTTCTTC. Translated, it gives CSVSGRAYNEQFF.

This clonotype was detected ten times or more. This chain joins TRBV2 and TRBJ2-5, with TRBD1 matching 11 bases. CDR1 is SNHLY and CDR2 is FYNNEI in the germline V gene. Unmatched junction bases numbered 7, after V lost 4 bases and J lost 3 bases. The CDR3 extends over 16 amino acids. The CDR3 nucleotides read TGTGCCAGCAGTGCCCTCGGGACAGGGGGTAAAGAGACCCAGTACTTC. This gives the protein CASSALGTGGKETQYF.

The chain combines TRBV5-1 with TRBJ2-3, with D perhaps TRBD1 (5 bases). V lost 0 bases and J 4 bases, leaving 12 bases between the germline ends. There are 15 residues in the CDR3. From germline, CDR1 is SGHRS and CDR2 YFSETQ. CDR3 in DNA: TGCGCCAGCAGCTTGGCCCTCACAGGAGCAGATACGCAGTATTTT. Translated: CASSLALTGADTQYF.

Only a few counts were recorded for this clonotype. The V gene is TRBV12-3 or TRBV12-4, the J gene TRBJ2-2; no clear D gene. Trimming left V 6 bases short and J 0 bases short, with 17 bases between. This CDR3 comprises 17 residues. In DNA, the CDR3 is TGTGCCAGCAGGCCTCCCCCACGGATTTCGAACACCGGGGAGCTGTTTTTT. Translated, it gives CASRPPPRISNTGELFF.

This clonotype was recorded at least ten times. The CDR3 nucleotides read TGTGCCAGCAGTCGGGGAGGTTTTCCGACTTCGGTACAAGAGACCCAGTACTTC. Amino acid sequence: CASSRGGFPTSVQETQYF. The chain employs TRBV27 and TRBJ2-5, with D tentatively TRBD2 (6 bases). CDR3 length equals 18 residues. Trimming pared 5 bases from V and 2 bases from J, leaving 24 bases between. Germline-derived CDR1 and CDR2 are MNHEY and SMNVEV (reference sequence).